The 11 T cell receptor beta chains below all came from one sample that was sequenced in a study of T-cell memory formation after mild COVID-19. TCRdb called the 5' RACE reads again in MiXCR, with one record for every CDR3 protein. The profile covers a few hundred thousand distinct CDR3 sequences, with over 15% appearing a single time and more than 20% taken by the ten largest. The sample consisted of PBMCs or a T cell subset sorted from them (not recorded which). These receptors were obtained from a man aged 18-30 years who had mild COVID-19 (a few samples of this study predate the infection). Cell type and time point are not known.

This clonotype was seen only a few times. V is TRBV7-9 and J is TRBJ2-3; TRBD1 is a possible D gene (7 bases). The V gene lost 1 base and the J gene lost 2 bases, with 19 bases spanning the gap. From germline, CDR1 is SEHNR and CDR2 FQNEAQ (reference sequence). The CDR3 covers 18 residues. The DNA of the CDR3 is TGTGCCAGCAGCTTAGGTGGAGGGGACAGAGTCTACACAGATACGCAGTATTTT. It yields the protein CASSLGGGDRVYTDTQYF.

In DNA form, the CDR3 reads TGTGCCAGCAGCTTAGCGGCAGGGTACGAGCAGTACGTC. Its translation is CASSLAAGYEQYV. V gene TRBV7-9 combines with J gene TRBJ2-7; a weak D match, TRBD1 (5 bases). V lost 0 bases, J lost 4 bases, and 7 bases lay in between. The germline V gene encodes CDR1 SEHNR and CDR2 FQNEAQ (reference sequence). CDR3 length: 13 amino acids.

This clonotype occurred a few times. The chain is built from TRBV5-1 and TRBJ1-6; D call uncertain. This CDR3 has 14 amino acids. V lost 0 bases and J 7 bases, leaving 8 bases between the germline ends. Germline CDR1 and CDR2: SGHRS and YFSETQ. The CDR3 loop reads CASSLGRRNSPLHF. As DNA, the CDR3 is TGCGCCAGCAGCTTGGGCAGACGGAATTCACCCCTCCACTTT.

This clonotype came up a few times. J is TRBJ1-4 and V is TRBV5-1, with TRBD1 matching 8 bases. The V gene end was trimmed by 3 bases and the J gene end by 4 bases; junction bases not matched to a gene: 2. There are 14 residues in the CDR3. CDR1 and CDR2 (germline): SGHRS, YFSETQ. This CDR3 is CASSSTGVNEKLFF. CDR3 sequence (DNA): TGCGCCAGCAGCTCGACAGGGGTTAATGAAAAACTGTTTTTT.

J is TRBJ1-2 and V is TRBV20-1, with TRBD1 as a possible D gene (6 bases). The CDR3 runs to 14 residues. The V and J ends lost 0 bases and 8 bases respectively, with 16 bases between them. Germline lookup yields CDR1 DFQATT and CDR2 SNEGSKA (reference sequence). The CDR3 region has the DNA TGCAGTGCTAGAGATCTAGGGGGAATTCGGGGCTACACCTTC. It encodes CSARDLGGIRGYTF.

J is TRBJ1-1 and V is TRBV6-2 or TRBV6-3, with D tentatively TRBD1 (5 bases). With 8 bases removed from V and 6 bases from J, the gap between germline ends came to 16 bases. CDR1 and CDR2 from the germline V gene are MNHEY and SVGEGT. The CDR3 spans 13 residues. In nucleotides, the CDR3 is TGTGCCAGCTCACCCCAGGGAGGCTCTGAAGCTTTCTTT. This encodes CASSPQGGSEAFF.

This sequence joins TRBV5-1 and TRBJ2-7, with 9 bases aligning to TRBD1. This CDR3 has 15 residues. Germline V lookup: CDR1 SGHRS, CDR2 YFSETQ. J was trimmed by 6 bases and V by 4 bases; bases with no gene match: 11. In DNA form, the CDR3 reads TGCGCCAGCAGCAGATCCGGGGGACAGGGATCCGAGCAGTACGTC. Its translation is CASSRSGGQGSEQYV.

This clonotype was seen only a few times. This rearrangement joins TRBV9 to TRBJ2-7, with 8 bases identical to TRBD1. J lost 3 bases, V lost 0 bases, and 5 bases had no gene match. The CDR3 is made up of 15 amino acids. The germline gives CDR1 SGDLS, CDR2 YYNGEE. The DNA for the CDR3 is TGTGCCAGCAGCGTAGGGACAGGGTCGTTCTACGAGCAGTACTTC. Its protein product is CASSVGTGSFYEQYF. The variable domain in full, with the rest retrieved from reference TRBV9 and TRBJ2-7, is DSGVTQTPKHLITATGQRVTLRCSPRSGDLSVYWYQQSLDQGLQFLIQYYNGEERAKGNILERFSAQQFPDLHSELNLSSLELGDSALYFCASSVGTGSFYEQYFGPGTRLTVT.

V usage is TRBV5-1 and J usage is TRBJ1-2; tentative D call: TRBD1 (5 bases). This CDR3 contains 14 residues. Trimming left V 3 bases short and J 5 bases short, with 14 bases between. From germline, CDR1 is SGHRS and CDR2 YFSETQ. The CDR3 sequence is CASSWGLGGYGYTF. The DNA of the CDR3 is TGCGCCAGCAGCTGGGGACTTGGAGGGTATGGCTACACCTTC. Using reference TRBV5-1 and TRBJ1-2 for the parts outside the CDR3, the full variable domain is KAGVTQTPRYLIKTRGQQVTLSCSPISGHRSVSWYQQTPGQGLQFLFEYFSETQRNKGNFPGRFSGRQFSNSRSEMNVSTLELGDSALYLCASSWGLGGYGYTFGSGTRLTVV.

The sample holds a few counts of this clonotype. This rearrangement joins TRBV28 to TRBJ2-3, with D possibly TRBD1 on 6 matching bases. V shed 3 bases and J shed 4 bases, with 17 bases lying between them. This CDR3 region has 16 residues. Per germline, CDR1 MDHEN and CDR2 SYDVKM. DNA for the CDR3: TGTGCCAGCAGTTTTCCTCCGGGACAAAGGGCAGATACGCAGTATTTT. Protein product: CASSFPPGQRADTQYF.

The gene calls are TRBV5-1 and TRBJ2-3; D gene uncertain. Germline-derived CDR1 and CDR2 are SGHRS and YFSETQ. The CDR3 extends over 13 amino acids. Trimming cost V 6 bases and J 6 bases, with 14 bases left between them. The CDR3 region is CASTQQLGDTQYF. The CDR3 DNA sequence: TGCGCCAGCACCCAACAGCTTGGCGATACGCAGTATTTT.